Reported below is one T cell receptor (beta chain). This clonotype was seen many times. Its antigen is still unknown. Within one base of it there is no much larger clone, and no base qualities were kept. Receptor amplification or capture employed PCR. Sequencing used an Illumina HiSeq 2500. To normalize quantification of the TCRbeta repertoire, the TCR libraries were built with molecular barcoding that relied on unique molecular identifiers. TCRdb trimmed public reads at Q25 via fastp, called clones via MiXCR and kept in-frame beta chains. Every distinct CDR3 protein forms one entry, paired with its most common genes and DNA. This sample gives roughly 300,000 distinct CDR3 sequences in total; around 9.6% of them show up just once. The ten largest clones represent around 10% of the sample. These data are taken from a study of T-cell reconstitution after alpha-beta-depleted transplantation in children (dated by TCRdb to the mid-2010s). A note on the overall study: T-cell immune reconstitution after TCRalphabeta/CD19-depleted allogeneic hematopoietic cell transplantation in children was quantitatively tracked in the study by means of TCR repertoire profiling.

Trimming takes 1 base from V and 3 bases from J, and the germline ends sit 12 bases apart. From its cysteine to its phenylalanine, the CDR3 spans 15 amino acids. Only the CDR3 portion is preserved as DNA: 45 bases, with reading frame beginning at the first base. CDR1 and CDR2 are drawn from the germline V gene (reference sequence): LGHDT, YNNKEL. The chain links TRBV3-1 with TRBJ1-2, with the D gene too uncertain to name. The sequence was collected from a human donor who donated a stem cell graft to a child with SCID. The material sequenced was PBMCs from the stem cell graft donor, taken from the stem cell graft. CDR3 sequence: CASSQVFPGDYGYTF. The bases read TGTGCCAGCAGCCAAGTCTTCCCGGGAGACTATGGCTACACCTTC.